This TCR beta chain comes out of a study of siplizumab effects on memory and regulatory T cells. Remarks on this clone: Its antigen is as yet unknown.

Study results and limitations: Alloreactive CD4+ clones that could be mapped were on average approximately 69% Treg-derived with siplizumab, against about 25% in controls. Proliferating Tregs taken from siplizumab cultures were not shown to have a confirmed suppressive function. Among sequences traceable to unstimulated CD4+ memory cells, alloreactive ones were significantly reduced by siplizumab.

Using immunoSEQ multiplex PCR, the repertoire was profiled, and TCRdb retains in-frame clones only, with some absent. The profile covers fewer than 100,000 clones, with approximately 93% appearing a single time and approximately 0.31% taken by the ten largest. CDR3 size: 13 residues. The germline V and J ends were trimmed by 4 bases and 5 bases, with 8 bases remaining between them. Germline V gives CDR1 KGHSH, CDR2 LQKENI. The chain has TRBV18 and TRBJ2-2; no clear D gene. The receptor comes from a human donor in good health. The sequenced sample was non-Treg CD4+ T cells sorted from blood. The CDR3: CASSQGPTGELFF. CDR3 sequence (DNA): TGTGCCAGCTCACAAGGACCTACCGGGGAGCTGTTTTTT.